The 18 T cell receptor beta chains below come from one sample, sequenced in a study of blood T cell repertoires in COVID-19. Method: immunoSEQ multiplex PCR; TCRdb's copy keeps in-frame clones and lacks some. The profile shows roughly 290,000 clones, about 86% of them singletons. The sample consisted of peripheral blood. All receptors derive from a person aged 70 to 85 with COVID-19, enrolled during active disease.

The chain has TRBV11-1 and TRBJ2-1; 7 bases match TRBD1. The trim removed 2 bases at V and 9 bases at J, leaving 1 base unmatched. Germline V gives CDR1 SGHAT, CDR2 FQDESV (reference sequence). CDR3 length: 12 amino acids. The CDR3 spells CASSLTGAEQFF. The DNA of the CDR3 is TGTGCCAGCAGCTTAACAGGGGCTGAGCAGTTCTTC. The full variable domain, in which reference TRBV11-1 and TRBJ2-1 provide the parts outside the CDR3, is EAEVAQSPRYKITEKSQAVAFWCDPISGHATLYWYRQILGQGPELLVQFQDESVVDDSQLPKDRFSAERLKGVDSTLKIQPAELGDSAMYLCASSLTGAEQFFGPGTRLTVL.

The CDR3 here is CASSLAPSGGVGFDEQYF. The CDR3 nucleotides read TGCGCCAGCAGCTTGGCCCCTAGCGGGGGCGTGGGCTTTGACGAGCAGTACTTC. The chain carries TRBV5-1 and TRBJ2-7; 10 nucleotides align to TRBD2. V lost 0 bases to trimming and J lost 5 bases; unmatched junction nucleotides: 14. This CDR3 region has 18 residues. The germline V gene has CDR1 SGHRS and CDR2 YFSETQ.

This sequence joins TRBV7-9 and TRBJ2-7; possibly TRBD2 for D (6 bases). This CDR3 region has 15 residues. V dropped 0 bases and J dropped 0 bases, with 9 bases sitting between them. The germline gives CDR1 SEHNR, CDR2 FQNEAQ (reference sequence). As DNA, the CDR3 is TGTGCCAGCAGCTTAGCCGGGCGGGGCTCCTACGAGCAGTACTTC. Protein sequence: CASSLAGRGSYEQYF.

This chain joins TRBV7-3 and TRBJ2-2, with TRBD1 matching over 7 bases. This CDR3 spans 13 amino acids. The junction had 4 bases not matched to a gene; V was cut back by 8 bases and J by 4 bases. Germline V gene sequence: CDR1 SGHTA, CDR2 FQGTGA. The CDR3 coding sequence is TGTGCCAGCTCACAGGGGATCACCGGGGAGCTGTTTTTT. Translated: CASSQGITGELFF. The full variable domain, in which reference TRBV7-3 and TRBJ2-2 provide the parts outside the CDR3, is GAGVSQTPSNKVTEKGKYVELRCDPISGHTALYWYRQSLGQGPEFLIYFQGTGAADDSGLPNDRFFAVRPEGSVSTLKIQRTERGDSAVYLCASSQGITGELFFGEGSRLTVL.

This rearrangement joins TRBV5-1 to TRBJ2-1; the match to TRBD2 covers 7 bases. The V segment lost 0 bases and the J segment 3 bases; nucleotides outside the gene matches: 6. The germline CDR1 and CDR2 sequences are SGHRS and YFSETQ. This CDR3 comprises 16 residues. The CDR3 DNA follows: TGCGCCAGCAGCTTGGCCGGGGGGTCTCTCTACAATGAGCAGTTCTTC. Translating it yields CASSLAGGSLYNEQFF.

The rearrangement joins TRBV7-2 to TRBJ2-3; TRBD2 matches 10 bases. Losses at the gene ends were 5 bases for V and 4 bases for J; bases not matched to a gene: 9. CDR1 SGHTA and CDR2 FQGNSA come from the germline V gene. The CDR3 has 16 amino acids. CDR3 coding DNA: TGTGCCAGCAGCATCGGACTAGCGGTTGGGGCAGATACGCAGTATTTT. As protein: CASSIGLAVGADTQYF.

This clone was counted only a few times. CDR3 region: CASSGGTMFF. CDR3 DNA sequence: TGTGCCAGCAGCGGCGGGACTATGTTCTTC. J is TRBJ2-1 and V is TRBV9; 7 bases agree with TRBD2. Per the germline V gene, CDR1 is SGDLS and CDR2 is YYNGEE. J lost 15 bases, V lost 3 bases, and 3 bases had no gene match. The CDR3 sequence is 10 residues long.

J is TRBJ2-1 and V is TRBV7-3, with 7 bases identical to TRBD2. This CDR3 is 15 amino acids long. Germline-derived CDR1 and CDR2 are SGHTA and FQGTGA. V lost 3 bases to trimming and J lost 6 bases; unmatched junction nucleotides: 8. The CDR3 DNA follows: TGTGCCAGCAGCTTGGACGCGGGGGAAGCCAATGAGCAGTTCTTC. Translation: CASSLDAGEANEQFF.

The chain joins TRBV5-6 to TRBJ2-5; 10 nucleotides agree with TRBD2. The ends lost 4 bases at V and 3 bases at J; junction bases unmatched: 12. CDR1 is SGHDT, CDR2 YYEEEE, per germline. CDR3 size: 17 residues. The CDR3: CASSRTGWTSGEETQYF. The CDR3 DNA reads as TGTGCCAGCAGCCGGACCGGTTGGACTAGCGGAGAAGAGACCCAGTACTTC.

The V call is TRBV19, the J call TRBJ2-2, with 7 positions matching TRBD2. The CDR3 runs 15 residues. V gave up 9 bases and J gave up 3 bases; unmatched junction bases: 10. CDR1 is LNHDA and CDR2 is SQIVND in the germline V gene (reference sequence). The CDR3 protein is CASSRLGGDTGELFF. The CDR3 DNA sequence: TGTGCCAGCAGCAGGTTGGGGGGGGACACCGGGGAGCTGTTTTTT.

V is TRBV28 and J is TRBJ2-2; D perhaps matches TRBD1 (5 bases). This CDR3 region has 15 residues. Germline assignment: CDR1 MDHEN and CDR2 SYDVKM. V dropped 3 bases and J dropped 1 base, with 9 bases sitting between them. CDR3 DNA: TGTGCCAGCAGTTTTCAGCAGGGGAACACCGGGGAGCTGTTTTTT. This encodes CASSFQQGNTGELFF.

This clone was seen only once. The chain carries TRBV6-6 and TRBJ1-2; a possible D gene is TRBD1 (6 bases). The V end lost 7 bases, the J end lost 4 bases, and 13 bases lay between the germline ends. Germline CDR1 is MNHNY and CDR2 is SVGAGI (reference sequence). The CDR3 sequence is 13 residues long. CDR3 coding DNA: TGTGCCAGCACCTCAGGGGATACCTATGGCTACACCTTC. It specifies CASTSGDTYGYTF.

V usage is TRBV11-3 and J usage is TRBJ2-3; possibly TRBD2 for D (6 bases). CDR1 SGHNT and CDR2 YENEEA come from the germline V gene. The CDR3 sequence is 16 residues long. V lost 5 bases to trimming and J lost 0 bases, with 15 bases between them. The CDR3 DNA is TGTGCCAGCAGCGTCTCTACTGGGGGGAGCACAGATACGCAGTATTTT. Translating gives CASSVSTGGSTDTQYF.

This sequence joins TRBV5-1 and TRBJ2-3; no firm D call. CDR3 length equals 14 residues. Germline values: CDR1 SGHRS, CDR2 YFSETQ. V was trimmed by 7 bases and J by 5 bases, leaving 17 bases between them. The DNA for the CDR3 is TGCGCCAGCCGTATTGCCGATCGGGTAGATACGCAGTATTTT. It specifies CASRIADRVDTQYF.

The chain couples TRBV18 to TRBJ2-7, with 7 bases matching TRBD1. V was pared by 3 bases and J by 2 bases, with 4 bases of the junction left unmatched. This CDR3 spans 14 amino acids. In germline, CDR1 is KGHSH, CDR2 LQKENI. The CDR3 is CASSPGQVPYEQYF. CDR3 in DNA: TGTGCCAGCTCACCTGGACAGGTCCCCTACGAGCAGTACTTC.

This rearrangement joins TRBV11-2 to TRBJ1-2; 7 bases map to TRBD1. The CDR3 runs to 14 residues. The germline gives CDR1 SGHAT, CDR2 FQNNGV. J was trimmed by 4 bases and V by 4 bases; bases with no gene match: 6. The CDR3 sequence: CASSSDRAVYGYTF. DNA for the CDR3: TGTGCCAGCAGCTCCGACAGGGCTGTCTATGGCTACACCTTC.

This sequence joins TRBV11-2 and TRBJ2-4; D possibly corresponds to TRBD2 (5 bases). From germline, CDR1 is SGHAT and CDR2 FQNNGV. V dropped 0 bases and J dropped 8 bases, with 8 bases sitting between them. This CDR3 is built from 13 residues. The CDR3 here is CASSLDPGDIQYF. CDR3 nucleotides: TGTGCCAGCAGCTTAGATCCCGGGGACATTCAGTACTTC.

This clone showed up just once. V is TRBV5-1 and J is TRBJ1-1; 7 bases map to TRBD1. Germline V CDR1 and CDR2: SGHRS, YFSETQ. The CDR3 sequence is 13 residues long. J gave up 5 bases and V 4 bases, and 5 bases lay outside the gene matches. CDR3 region: CASSRRQGTEAFF. CDR3 nucleotides: TGCGCCAGCAGCCGTCGACAGGGAACTGAAGCTTTCTTT.